This TCR beta chain is from a study of CD8 T cells in Susac syndrome. Study information: Among the Susac syndrome patients sequenced, about 6 had active disease and about eight were in remission.

With random hexamers, reverse transcription was performed on roughly 0.5 to 1 ug of RNA. A single record per CDR3 protein comes from TCRdb applying MiXCR to the immunoSEQ multiplex PCR reads. The table has some 170,000 distinct CDR3 sequences, 90% to 95% seen once. The CDR3 loop spans 17 amino acids. Trimming at V came to 4 bases and at J to 5 bases, leaving 12 bases not matched to a gene. Germline lookup yields CDR1 SGDLS and CDR2 YYNGEE. Specimen: CD4+ T cells from PBMCs. This sequence joins TRBV9 and TRBJ2-2; 9 nucleotides match TRBD1. This TCR derives from a human donor with Susac syndrome. In DNA, the CDR3 is TGTGCCAGCAGCCCCCGCCTTGGGACAGGGCGTACCGGGGAGCTGTTTTTT. Residues: CASSPRLGTGRTGELFF.